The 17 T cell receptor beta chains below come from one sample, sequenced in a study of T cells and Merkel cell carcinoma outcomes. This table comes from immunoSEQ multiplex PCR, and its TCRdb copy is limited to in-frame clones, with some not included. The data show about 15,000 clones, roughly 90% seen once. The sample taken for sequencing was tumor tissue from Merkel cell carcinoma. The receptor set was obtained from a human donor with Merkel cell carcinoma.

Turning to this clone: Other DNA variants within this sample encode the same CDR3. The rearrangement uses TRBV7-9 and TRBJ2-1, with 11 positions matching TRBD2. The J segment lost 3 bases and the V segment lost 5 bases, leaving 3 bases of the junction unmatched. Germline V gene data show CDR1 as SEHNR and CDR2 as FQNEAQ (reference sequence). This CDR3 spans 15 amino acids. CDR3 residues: CASSRLAGFYNEQFF. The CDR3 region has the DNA TGTGCCAGCAGCAGACTAGCGGGATTCTACAATGAGCAGTTCTTC.

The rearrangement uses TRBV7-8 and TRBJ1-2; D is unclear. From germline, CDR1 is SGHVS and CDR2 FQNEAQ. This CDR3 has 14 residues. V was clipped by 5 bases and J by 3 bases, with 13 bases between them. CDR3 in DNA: TGTGCCAGCAGCCTTCCTGGGGTGGACTATGGCTACACCTTC. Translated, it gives CASSLPGVDYGYTF.

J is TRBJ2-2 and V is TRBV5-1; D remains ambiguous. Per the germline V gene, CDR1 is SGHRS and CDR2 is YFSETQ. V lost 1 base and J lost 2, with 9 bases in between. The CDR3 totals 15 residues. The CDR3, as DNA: TGCGCCAGCAGCTTGAACCAAGCAAACACCGGGGAGCTGTTTTTT. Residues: CASSLNQANTGELFF.

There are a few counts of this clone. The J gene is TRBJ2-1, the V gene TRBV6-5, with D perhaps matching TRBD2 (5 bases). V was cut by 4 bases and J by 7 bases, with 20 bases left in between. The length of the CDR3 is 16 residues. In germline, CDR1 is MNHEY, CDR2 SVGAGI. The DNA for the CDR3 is TGTGCCAGCAGTTTGGTTGGACTCGAGTTCTTGAATGAGCAGTTCTTC. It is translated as CASSLVGLEFLNEQFF.

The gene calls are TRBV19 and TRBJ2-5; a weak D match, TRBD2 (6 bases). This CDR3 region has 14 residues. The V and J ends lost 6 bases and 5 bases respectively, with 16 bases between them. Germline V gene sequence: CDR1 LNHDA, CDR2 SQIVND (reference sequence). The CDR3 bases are TGTGCCAGTAGGGCGACTAGATTAGTCGAGACCCAGTACTTC. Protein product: CASRATRLVETQYF. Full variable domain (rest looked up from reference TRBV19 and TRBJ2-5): DGGITQSPKYLFRKEGQNVTLSCEQNLNHDAMYWYRQDPGQGLRLIYYSQIVNDFQKGDIAEGYSVSREKKESFPLTVTSAQKNPTAFYLCASRATRLVETQYFGPGTRLLVL.

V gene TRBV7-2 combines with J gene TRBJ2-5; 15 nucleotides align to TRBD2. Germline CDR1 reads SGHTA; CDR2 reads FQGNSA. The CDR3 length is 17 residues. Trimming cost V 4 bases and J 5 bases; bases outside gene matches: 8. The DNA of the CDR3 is TGTGCCAGCAGCTCCAGGACTAGCGGGAGGGCCTTGGAGACCCAGTACTTC. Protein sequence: CASSSRTSGRALETQYF.

CDR3 sequence: CASRVGRDEQFF. CDR3 DNA: TGTGCCAGCAGAGTCGGGCGGGACGAGCAGTTCTTC. V gene TRBV28 combines with J gene TRBJ2-1, with a tentative D call TRBD2 (6 bases). The germline V gene encodes CDR1 MDHEN and CDR2 SYDVKM. This CDR3 has 12 residues. The ends were cut back, 6 bases at V and 10 bases at J, with 13 bases in the middle.

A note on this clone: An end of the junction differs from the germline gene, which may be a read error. The CDR3: CASSSREVTEVFF. The CDR3 bases are TGTGCCAGCAGTTCCCGGGAAGTCACTGAAGTTTTCTTT. This chain joins TRBV6-6 and TRBJ1-1, with no clear D. Looked up from germline, CDR1 is MNHNY and CDR2 is SVGAGI (reference sequence). The CDR3 totals 13 residues.

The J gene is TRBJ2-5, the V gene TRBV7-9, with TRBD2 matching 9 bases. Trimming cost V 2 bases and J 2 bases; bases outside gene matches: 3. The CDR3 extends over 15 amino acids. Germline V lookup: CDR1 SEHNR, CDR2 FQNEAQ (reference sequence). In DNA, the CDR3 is TGTGCCAGCAGCTTAATGACTAGCGGACAAGAGACCCAGTACTTC. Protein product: CASSLMTSGQETQYF.

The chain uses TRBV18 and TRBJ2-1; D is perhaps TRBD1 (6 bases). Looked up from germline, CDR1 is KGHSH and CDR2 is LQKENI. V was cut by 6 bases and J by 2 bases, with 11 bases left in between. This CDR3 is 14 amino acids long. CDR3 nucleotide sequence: TGTGCCAGCTCTGGTGGACAGCCCTACAATGAGCAGTTCTTC. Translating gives CASSGGQPYNEQFF.

The CDR3 sequence is CASSVQGQGYTF. As DNA, the CDR3 is TGTGCCAGCAGCGTACAGGGGCAAGGCTACACCTTC. This chain uses TRBV9 with TRBJ1-2; a weak D match, TRBD1 (6 bases). Germline CDR1 SGDLS, CDR2 YYNGEE. Trimming took 1 base from V and 8 from J, leaving 9 bases between them. The CDR3 has 12 amino acids.

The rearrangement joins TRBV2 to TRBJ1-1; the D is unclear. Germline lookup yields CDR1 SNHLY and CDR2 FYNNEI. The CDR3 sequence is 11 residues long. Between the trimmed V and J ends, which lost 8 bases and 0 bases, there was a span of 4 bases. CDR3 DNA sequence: TGTGCCAGCCTTCTGAACACTGAAGCTTTCTTT. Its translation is CASLLNTEAFF.

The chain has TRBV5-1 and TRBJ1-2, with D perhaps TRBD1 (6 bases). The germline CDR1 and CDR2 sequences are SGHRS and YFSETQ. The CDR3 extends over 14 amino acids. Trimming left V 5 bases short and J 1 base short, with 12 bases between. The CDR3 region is CASSSTGGNYGYTF. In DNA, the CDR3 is TGCGCCAGCAGTTCGACAGGCGGTAACTATGGCTACACCTTC.

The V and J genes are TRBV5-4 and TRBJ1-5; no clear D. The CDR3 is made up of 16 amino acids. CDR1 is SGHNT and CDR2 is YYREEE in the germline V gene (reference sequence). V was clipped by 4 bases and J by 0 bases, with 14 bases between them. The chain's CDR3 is CASSGKGPYSNQPQHF. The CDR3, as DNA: TGTGCCAGCAGCGGTAAAGGCCCTTATAGCAATCAGCCCCAGCATTTT.

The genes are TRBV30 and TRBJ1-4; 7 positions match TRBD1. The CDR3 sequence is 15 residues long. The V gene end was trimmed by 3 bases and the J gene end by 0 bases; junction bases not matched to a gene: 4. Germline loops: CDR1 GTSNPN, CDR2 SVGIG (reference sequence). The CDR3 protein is CAWSADRATNEKLFF. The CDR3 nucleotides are TGTGCCTGGAGCGCCGACAGGGCAACTAATGAAAAACTGTTTTTT.

Here the CDR3 DNA reads TGTGCCAGCAGCTTTTTCGACGAGACCCAGTACTTC. This gives the protein CASSFFDETQYF. V and J are TRBV13 and TRBJ2-5; the D is unclear. Germline V gene lookup returns CDR1 PRHDT and CDR2 FYEKMQ (reference sequence). CDR3 length equals 12 residues. V was cut by 3 bases and J by 5 bases, with 7 bases left in between.

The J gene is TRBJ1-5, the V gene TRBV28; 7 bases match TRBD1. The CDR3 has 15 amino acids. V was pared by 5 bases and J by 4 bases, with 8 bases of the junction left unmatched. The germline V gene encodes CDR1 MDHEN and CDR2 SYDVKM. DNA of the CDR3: TGTGCCAGCAGTCCCCGTCACAGGGGAAATCAGCCCCAGCATTTT. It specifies CASSPRHRGNQPQHF.